Listed below are T cell receptor beta chains from one sample, sequenced in a study of T cells in Graves' hyperthyroidism and ophthalmopathy. TCRdb re-called the multiplex PCR reads with MiXCR, one entry per CDR3 protein. The sample gives a few hundred thousand distinct CDR3 sequences, roughly 15% of which show up once; 30% to 35% is in the top ten. What was sequenced was blood. These receptors came from a woman in her thirties or forties with Graves' ophthalmopathy. Both conserved end residues are part of each CDR3. A D gene is named only where the DNA matches it firmly. Rows give clone size only sometimes, using once, few, many, or a class for an expanded clone.

V gene: TRBV6-1
clone size: many
D gene: .
J gene: TRBJ1-6
CDR3 protein: CASSENRNSYNSPLHF
CDR3 DNA: TGTGCCAGCAGTGAAAACAGGAACTCCTATAATTCACCCCTCCACTTT

V gene: TRBV20-1
clone size: many
D gene: .
J gene: TRBJ1-1
CDR3 protein: CSASRQPNTEAFF
CDR3 DNA: TGCAGTGCTTCACGACAGCCAAACACTGAAGCTTTCTTT

V gene: TRBV11-3
clone size: many
D gene: .
J gene: TRBJ2-1
CDR3 protein: CASSLLHHEQFF
CDR3 DNA: TGTGCCAGCAGCTTATTACACCATGAGCAGTTCTTC

V gene: TRBV7-8
clone size: many
D gene: TRBD1
J gene: TRBJ1-2
CDR3 protein: CASSATGALGYGYTF
CDR3 DNA: TGTGCCAGCAGCGCTACAGGGGCCTTGGGCTATGGCTACACCTTC

V gene: TRBV6-1
clone size: many
D gene: .
J gene: TRBJ2-3
CDR3 protein: CASSEGGGATDTQYF
CDR3 DNA: TGTGCCAGCAGTGAAGGTGGCGGGGCCACAGATACGCAGTATTTT

V gene: TRBV5-1
clone size: once
D gene: TRBD2
J gene: TRBJ2-7
CDR3 protein: CASSLQGFGLAGSILSYEQYF
CDR3 DNA: TGCGCCAGCAGCCTCCAGGGTTTCGGACTAGCGGGATCCATCCTCTCCTACGAGCAGTACTTC

V gene: TRBV19
clone size: .
D gene: .
J gene: TRBJ1-1
CDR3 protein: CASRASSGMNTEAFF
CDR3 DNA: TGTGCCAGTAGGGCATCTTCGGGGATGAACACTGAAGCTTTCTTT

V gene: TRBV6-1
clone size: many
D gene: TRBD1
J gene: TRBJ1-4
CDR3 protein: CASNNPRDRREKLFF
CDR3 DNA: TGTGCCAGCAACAACCCCCGGGACAGAAGGGAAAAACTGTTTTTT

V gene: TRBV11-2
clone size: few
D gene: TRBD1
J gene: TRBJ2-7
CDR3 protein: CASSLFGTGDREQYF
CDR3 DNA: TGTGCCAGCAGCTTGTTTGGGACAGGGGATCGCGAGCAGTACTTC

V gene: TRBV27
clone size: many
D gene: .
J gene: TRBJ1-6
CDR3 protein: CASSSPRGSYNSPLHF
CDR3 DNA: TGTGCCAGCAGTTCACCCAGGGGCTCCTATAATTCACCCCTCCACTTT